This T cell receptor (beta chain) was sequenced for a study of T cell repertoires in cytomegalovirus infection. Study context: Matching HLA type and CMV infection were both indicated by public TCR beta signatures.

Each CDR3 protein is one row after TCRdb ran MiXCR on the reads. Of over 90,000 distinct CDR3 sequences in the sample, 16% were seen once. The junction had 4 bases not matched to a gene; V was cut back by 5 bases and J by 1 base. Germline V gene lookup returns CDR1 DFQATT and CDR2 SNEGSKA (reference sequence). There are 14 residues in the CDR3. The source of this sequence is a human donor in good health (CMV status not recorded). Some clones in this sample may be carry-over from other donors' samples. The source material was PBMCs. V and J are TRBV20-1 and TRBJ1-1, with TRBD1 matching over 10 bases. CDR3 DNA sequence: TGCAGTGCTGGAGGACAGGGGGGGAACACTGAAGCTTTCTTT. Translating gives CSAGGQGGNTEAFF.